This T cell receptor (beta chain) was documented in a study of T cell responses to AZD1222 COVID-19 vaccine (dated by TCRdb to 2020 to 2022). Notes on the research overall: Because spike-specific TCR depth and breadth did not differ between the two schedules, AZD1222 recipients who got a second dose at roughly 4 weeks were pooled with those who got a second dose at roughly 12 weeks. A total of 230 to 250 trial participants underwent TCR sequencing, of whom about 200 had received two doses of AZD1222 and some 26 had received two doses of the MenACWY control vaccine. Trial participants were enrolled into age subgroups of 18-55, 56-69 and 70-plus years, which contained around 150, 28 and 57 TCR-sequenced participants, respectively.

Inclusive of the bounding cysteine and phenylalanine, the CDR3 is 11 residues long. Only CDR3 DNA is held: 33 bases, read in frame from base 1. CDR1 and CDR2 are read off the germline V gene (reference sequence) as SGHNT and YYREEE. V drops 6 bases and J drops 5 bases, leaving 9 bases in between. Overall study results and their limits: The vaccine-associated CD4 TCRs covered the entire spike protein, and the dominant responses fell in regions 160-218 and 743-854. Because no day 14 peak-response samples were available, the repertoires could be characterized only after the peak T cell response. After two AZD1222 doses, both the breadth and the depth of spike-specific TCRs were significantly higher than at day 0 and than in MenACWY recipients. In the small 56-69-year group, the increase in depth fell short of significance, most likely because of low power. Reportedly, almost half of the unique spike-specific TCRs recognized epitopes lying outside the regions that are mutated in the B.1.351 and B.1.1.7 variants. Conclusions about previously exposed vaccinees are limited, since just 5 or 6 AZD1222 recipients were seropositive for SARS-CoV-2 at baseline. Participants were mostly white British, with more females than males. The authors suggested clonal diversity may have been underestimated.

The time point label for this specimen denotes: baseline before first vaccination. Vaccinee samples were obtained from the UK trials COV001 and COV002, which included a single-blind randomized controlled phase 2/3 trial of AZD1222 (ChAdOx1 nCoV-19) in healthy adults. Trial participant PBMC samples were collected at day 0 and day 28 after the second dose for TCRbeta chain sequencing. The CDR3 regions of human TCRbeta chains were analyzed by immunosequencing. For the original study's pipeline: TCRs in the repertoires were matched against a reference library of SARS-CoV-2-specific TCRs that had been generated with the MIRA antigen-specificity platform. Breadth was defined as the fraction of unique TCRs that were SARS-CoV-2-associated, and depth was defined as the fraction of total T cells that were SARS-CoV-2-associated. Each spike-specific TCR was assigned to its reactive spike region and to a CD4 or CD8 class using the MIRA data. Log10-transformed breadth and depth values were compared by one-way ANOVA with Sidak's multiple comparisons tests. TCRdb re-hosts the immuneACCESS table, in-frame sequences only. Its copies lack some clones; in the studies checked, an unresolved V gene accounts for under half of them, and the cause for the rest is not known. The V and J calls and the clone size are those of that table, but D and trimming were determined from the DNA. This sample has some 170,000 clones in its table, and approximately 90% of those were observed once. 2.6% of the sample lies in the top ten.

In the case of this clone: Its antigen is currently not known. No base quality information exists; no much larger clone differs at one position.

Source: peripheral blood, taken on day 0 of AZD1222 vaccination. This sequence uses TRBV5-4 and TRBJ2-7; the D segment cannot be called with confidence. The origin of this receptor is an adult in good health. The CDR3 here reads CASNGRDEQYF. DNA sequence: TGTGCCAGCAACGGACGGGACGAGCAGTACTTC.